A single T cell receptor beta chain is shown here with its context. In the source study's methods: The assay estimated nucleated cells by amplifying reference gene primers. Measured with immunoSEQ multiplex PCR; TCRdb has only the in-frame clones, and not every one. D and trimming come from the DNA, and the V and J calls and clone size come from that table. This table holds about 210,000 clones, around 89% found once. The data are from a study of blood T cell repertoires in COVID-19. Overall study: The United States, Italy and Spain provided the acute and convalescent COVID-19 samples. Sources were T cells, B-cell-depleted T cells, or PBMCs; the material itself was cDNA or gDNA.

This CDR3 has 15 amino acids. The germline V gene has CDR1 ENHRY and CDR2 SYGVKD. V dropped 10 bases and J dropped 1 base, with 16 bases sitting between them. The TCR sequence derives from a man between 65 and 85 years old with acute or convalescent COVID-19. The source material was peripheral blood. The chain combines TRBV10-3 with TRBJ1-4; D uncertain. This CDR3 is CATRTSQETNEKLFF. Here the CDR3 DNA reads TGTGCCACCAGAACCTCCCAGGAAACTAATGAAAAACTGTTTTTT.